This T cell receptor (beta chain) appears in the sequencing data of a study of identical twins. Findings and limits, study-wide: Clonotypes of the beta chain that were abundant in cord blood carried fewer insertions (memory repertoires showed none). The authors drew conclusions from cross-sectional statistical analysis rather than following the same donors.

Donors uniformly comprised healthy Caucasians. Through template switching, a universal primer site was introduced, and the cDNA contained unique molecular identifiers. MiXCR, applied by TCRdb to the 5' RACE reads, yields one record per CDR3 protein. Of hundreds of thousands of distinct CDR3 sequences listed, around an eighth were seen once; the top ten hold roughly 1.5%. Trimming at V came to 7 bases and at J to 4 bases, leaving 6 bases not matched to a gene. The CDR3 is made up of 12 amino acids. From germline, CDR1 is SQVTM and CDR2 ANQGSEA. Turning to this clonotype: Its antigen is unknown.

This sample was also put to use in a study of yellow fever vaccine responses in identical twins.

This receptor was taken from a woman aged 18-29 years in good health. The specimen sequenced was PBMCs. The chain employs TRBV29-1 and TRBJ1-1; 7 bases match TRBD1. The DNA for the CDR3 is TGCAGCGCCCGACAGGGTTCCACTGAAGCTTTCTTT. Its protein is CSARQGSTEAFF.